Shown below are 11 T cell receptor beta chains from a single sample sequenced in a study of T cell responses to AZD1222 COVID-19 vaccine. Here immunoSEQ multiplex PCR was the method, and the copy in TCRdb shows in-frame clones only, minus some. The sample holds approximately 150,000 clones, over 75% seen once. The input for sequencing was peripheral blood, taken on day 0 of AZD1222 vaccination. Receptors were obtained from an adult in good health.

The gene calls are TRBV7-9 and TRBJ2-1; D perhaps matches TRBD2 (5 bases). Per the germline V gene, CDR1 is SEHNR and CDR2 is FQNEAQ (reference sequence). V shed 1 base and J shed 7 bases, with 17 bases lying between them. The CDR3 spans 16 residues. CDR3 nucleotides: TGTGCCAGCAGCTTAGGACGTGTCGGAGGCAGGAATGAGCAGTTCTTC. Translated: CASSLGRVGGRNEQFF.

V usage is TRBV21-1 and J usage is TRBJ2-5. TRBV21-1 has pseudogene status. The length of the CDR3 is 14 residues. Written as DNA, the CDR3 is TGTGCCAGCCCCAAGTGGTCCGGGGCGGGGACCCAGTACTTC. Protein: CASPKWSGAGTQYF.

V is TRBV24-1 and J is TRBJ2-1; 7 nucleotides align to TRBD1. The CDR3 runs to 15 residues. Germline V gene data show CDR1 as KGHDR and CDR2 as SFDVKD. V lost 4 bases to trimming and J lost 5 bases; unmatched junction nucleotides: 7. The CDR3 reads CATSDQGTANNEQFF. The CDR3 nucleotides are TGTGCCACCAGTGACCAAGGGACAGCTAACAATGAGCAGTTCTTC.

The V and J genes are TRBV9 and TRBJ2-2, with unresolved D. V dropped 0 bases and J dropped 2 bases, with 20 bases sitting between them. The CDR3 sequence is 19 residues long. Germline loops: CDR1 SGDLS, CDR2 YYNGEE. This CDR3 reads CASSVAPANALTNTGELFF. DNA of the CDR3: TGTGCCAGCAGCGTAGCCCCCGCTAATGCTCTGACAAACACCGGGGAGCTGTTTTTT.

This clone appeared once. The chain has TRBV6-5 and TRBJ2-7; TRBD1 aligns across 11 bases. Trimming took 0 bases from V and 4 from J; bases not matched to a gene: 5. The CDR3 sequence is 16 residues long. CDR1 is MNHEY and CDR2 is SVGAGI in the germline V gene. CDR3 DNA sequence: TGTGCCAGCAGTTACTCGCGGACAGGGGGCATATACGAGCAGTACTTC. The encoded protein is CASSYSRTGGIYEQYF.

This clone was seen just once. V usage is TRBV6-2 or TRBV6-3 and J usage is TRBJ2-7; tentative D call: TRBD2 (5 bases). The CDR3 has 13 residues. Germline loops: CDR1 MNHEY, CDR2 SVGEGT. V lost 2 bases to trimming and J lost 2 bases, with 7 bases between them. The DNA for the CDR3 is TGTGCCAGCAGTTACGGAGGTACCTACGAGCAGTACTTC. Its translation: CASSYGGTYEQYF.

The chain employs TRBV29-1 and TRBJ2-7, with D perhaps TRBD1 (6 bases). Per the germline V gene, CDR1 is SQVTM and CDR2 is ANQGSEA. V lost 7 bases and J lost 1, with 20 bases in between. The CDR3 runs to 15 residues. The CDR3 nucleotides read TGCAGCGCGAGTAGCGTGGGGGCCGGATCCTACGAGCAGTACTTC. It specifies CSASSVGAGSYEQYF.

The chain employs TRBV11-2 and TRBJ1-1; the match to TRBD1 covers 9 bases. This CDR3 comprises 14 residues. The junction had 7 bases not matched to a gene; V was cut back by 6 bases and J by 5 bases. Per the germline V gene, CDR1 is SGHAT and CDR2 is FQNNGV. DNA for the CDR3: TGTGCCAGCAGTCCTACAGGGGGCTGTACTGAAGCTTTCTTT. The encoded protein is CASSPTGGCTEAFF.

The V call is TRBV6-5, the J call TRBJ1-1; D not resolved. V lost 7 bases, J lost 1 base, and 13 bases lay in between. This CDR3 has 14 amino acids. Germline lookup yields CDR1 MNHEY and CDR2 SVGAGI. For the CDR3, the DNA is TGTGCCAGCATTAGACTGGATCGGAACACTGAAGCTTTCTTT. Protein product: CASIRLDRNTEAFF.

V and J are TRBV24-1 and TRBJ1-2; tentative D call: TRBD1 (5 bases). Germline V gene data show CDR1 as KGHDR and CDR2 as SFDVKD. CDR3 size: 14 residues. Trimming pared 3 bases from V and 7 bases from J, leaving 14 bases between. As DNA, the CDR3 is TGTGCCACCAGTGATCGGGACGTCCCGTTTGGCTACACCTTC. Translating it yields CATSDRDVPFGYTF.

The chain is built from TRBV13 and TRBJ2-5, with 9 bases identical to TRBD1. CDR1 and CDR2 from the germline V gene are PRHDT and FYEKMQ (reference sequence). J was trimmed by 4 bases and V by 5 bases; bases with no gene match: 5. This CDR3 region has 14 residues. In DNA, the CDR3 is TGTGCCAGCAGCCCTACAGGGGGCGGAGAGACCCAGTACTTC. Amino acids: CASSPTGGGETQYF. Drawing the rest from reference TRBV13 and TRBJ2-5, the complete variable domain is AAGVIQSPRHLIKEKRETATLKCYPIPRHDTVYWYQQGPGQDPQFLISFYEKMQSDKGSIPDRFSAQQFSDYHSELNMSSLELGDSALYFCASSPTGGGETQYFGPGTRLLVL.